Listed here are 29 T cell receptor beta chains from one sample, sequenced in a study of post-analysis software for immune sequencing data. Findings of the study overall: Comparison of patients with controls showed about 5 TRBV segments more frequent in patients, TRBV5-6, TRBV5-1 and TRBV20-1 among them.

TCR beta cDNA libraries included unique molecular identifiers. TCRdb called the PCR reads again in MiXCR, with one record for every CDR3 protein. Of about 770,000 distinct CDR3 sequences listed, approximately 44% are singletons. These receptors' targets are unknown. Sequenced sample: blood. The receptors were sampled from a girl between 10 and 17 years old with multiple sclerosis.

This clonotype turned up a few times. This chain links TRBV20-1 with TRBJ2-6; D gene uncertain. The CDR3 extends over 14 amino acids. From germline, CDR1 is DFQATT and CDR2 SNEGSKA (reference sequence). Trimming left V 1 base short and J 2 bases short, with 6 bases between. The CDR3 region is CSARGWAGANVLTF. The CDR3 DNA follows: TGCAGTGCTAGAGGATGGGCTGGGGCCAACGTCCTGACTTTC.

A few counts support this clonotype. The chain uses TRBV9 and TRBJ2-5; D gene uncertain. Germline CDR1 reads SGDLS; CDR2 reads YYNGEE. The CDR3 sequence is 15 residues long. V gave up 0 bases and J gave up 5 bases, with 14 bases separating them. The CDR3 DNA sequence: TGTGCCAGCAGCGTAGACAGCCCTAAGGACGAGACCCAGTACTTC. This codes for CASSVDSPKDETQYF.

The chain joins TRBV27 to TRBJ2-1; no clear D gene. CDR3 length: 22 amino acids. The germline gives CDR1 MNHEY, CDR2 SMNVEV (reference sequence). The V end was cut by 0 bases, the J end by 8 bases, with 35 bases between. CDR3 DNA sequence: TGTGCCAGCAGTTTATCGAAGATAGGGTCGGGTGTGTTGGGTTCTTGGTTCGATGAGCAGTTCTTC. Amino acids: CASSLSKIGSGVLGSWFDEQFF.

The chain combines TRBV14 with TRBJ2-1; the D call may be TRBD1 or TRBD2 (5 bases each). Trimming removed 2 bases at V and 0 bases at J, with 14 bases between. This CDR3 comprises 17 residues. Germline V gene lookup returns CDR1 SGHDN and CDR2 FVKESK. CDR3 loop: CASSQSTGRPSYNEQFF. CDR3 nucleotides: TGTGCCAGCAGCCAATCAACGGGGCGGCCCTCCTACAATGAGCAGTTCTTC.

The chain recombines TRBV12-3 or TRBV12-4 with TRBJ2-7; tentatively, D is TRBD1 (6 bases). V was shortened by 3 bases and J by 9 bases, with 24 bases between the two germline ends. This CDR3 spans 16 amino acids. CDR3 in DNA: TGTGCCAGCAGTTTGGCGGTAGGGGACATCAAGGTTCGGCAGTACTTC. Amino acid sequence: CASSLAVGDIKVRQYF.

This CDR3 reads CASSRTGAETQYF. CDR3 in DNA: TGCGCCAGCAGCCGGACAGGGGCAGAGACCCAGTACTTC. V and J are TRBV5-1 and TRBJ2-5; 9 nucleotides line up with TRBD1. Per germline, CDR1 SGHRS and CDR2 YFSETQ. This CDR3 has 13 residues. The V segment lost 4 bases and the J segment 4 bases; nucleotides outside the gene matches: 2.

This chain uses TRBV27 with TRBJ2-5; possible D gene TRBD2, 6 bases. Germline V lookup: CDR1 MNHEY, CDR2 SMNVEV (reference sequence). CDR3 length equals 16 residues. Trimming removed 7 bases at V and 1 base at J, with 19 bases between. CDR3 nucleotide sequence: TGTGCCAGCACTAGAAAGCCGGGAGCATTCCAAGAGACCCAGTACTTC. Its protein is CASTRKPGAFQETQYF.

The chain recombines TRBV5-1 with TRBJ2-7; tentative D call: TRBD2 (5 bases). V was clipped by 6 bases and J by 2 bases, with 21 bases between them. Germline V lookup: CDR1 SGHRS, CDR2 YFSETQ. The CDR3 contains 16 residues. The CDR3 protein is CASKRIPLAAAYEQYF. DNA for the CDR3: TGCGCCAGCAAGAGGATCCCGCTAGCAGCCGCCTACGAGCAGTACTTC.

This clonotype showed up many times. CDR3 sequence (DNA): TGCGCCAGCAGCCCTGGGGTAGCGGGAGCCTACGAGCAGTACTTC. Translated, it gives CASSPGVAGAYEQYF. V usage is TRBV4-3 and J usage is TRBJ2-7; 9 nucleotides match TRBD2. This CDR3 contains 15 residues. Germline V gene lookup returns CDR1 LGHNA and CDR2 YSLEER. Trimming cost V 4 bases and J 2 bases; bases outside gene matches: 6.

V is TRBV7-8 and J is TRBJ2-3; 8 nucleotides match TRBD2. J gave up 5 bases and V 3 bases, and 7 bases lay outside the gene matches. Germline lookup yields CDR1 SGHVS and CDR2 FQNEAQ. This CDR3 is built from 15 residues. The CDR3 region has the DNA TGTGCCAGCAGCTTTAAGCGGGAGCGGAAAGATACGCAGTATTTT. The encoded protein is CASSFKRERKDTQYF.

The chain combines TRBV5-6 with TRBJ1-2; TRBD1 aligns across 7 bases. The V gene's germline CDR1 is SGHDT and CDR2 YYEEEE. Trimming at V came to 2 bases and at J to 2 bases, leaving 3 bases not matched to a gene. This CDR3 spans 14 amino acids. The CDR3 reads CASSFDRANYGYTF. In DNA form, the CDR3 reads TGTGCCAGCAGCTTCGACAGGGCGAACTATGGCTACACCTTC. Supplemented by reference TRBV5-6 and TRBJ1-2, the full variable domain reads DAGVTQSPTHLIKTRGQQVTLRCSPKSGHDTVSWYQQALGQGPQFIFQYYEEEERQRGNFPDRFSGHQFPNYSSELNVNALLLGDSALYLCASSFDRANYGYTFGSGTRLTVV.

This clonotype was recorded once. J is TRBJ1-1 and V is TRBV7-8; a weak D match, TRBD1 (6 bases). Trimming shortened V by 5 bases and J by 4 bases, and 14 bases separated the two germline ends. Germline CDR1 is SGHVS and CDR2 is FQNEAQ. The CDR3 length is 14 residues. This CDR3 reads CASSPDRLFTEAFF. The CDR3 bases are TGTGCCAGCAGCCCGGACAGATTGTTCACTGAAGCTTTCTTT.

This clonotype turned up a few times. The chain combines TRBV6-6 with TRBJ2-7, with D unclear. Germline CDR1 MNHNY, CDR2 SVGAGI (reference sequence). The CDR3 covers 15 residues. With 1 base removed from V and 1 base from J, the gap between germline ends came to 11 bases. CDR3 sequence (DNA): TGTGCCAGCAGTTACTTAAGGGATAGGTCCTACGAGCAGTACTTC. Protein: CASSYLRDRSYEQYF.

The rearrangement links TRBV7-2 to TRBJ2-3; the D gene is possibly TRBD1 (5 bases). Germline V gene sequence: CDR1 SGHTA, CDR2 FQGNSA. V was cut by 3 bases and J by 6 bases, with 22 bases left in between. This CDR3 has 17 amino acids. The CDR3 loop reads CASSFQGPDFFRDTQYF. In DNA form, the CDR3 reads TGTGCCAGCAGCTTTCAGGGTCCCGACTTCTTCCGTGATACGCAGTATTTT.

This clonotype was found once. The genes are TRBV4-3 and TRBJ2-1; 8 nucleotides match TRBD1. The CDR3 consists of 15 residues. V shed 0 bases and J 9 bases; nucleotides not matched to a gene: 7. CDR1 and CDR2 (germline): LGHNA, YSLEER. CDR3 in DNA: TGCGCCAGCAGCCAAGATATGACAGGGGCGGGTGAGCAGTTCTTC. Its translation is CASSQDMTGAGEQFF.

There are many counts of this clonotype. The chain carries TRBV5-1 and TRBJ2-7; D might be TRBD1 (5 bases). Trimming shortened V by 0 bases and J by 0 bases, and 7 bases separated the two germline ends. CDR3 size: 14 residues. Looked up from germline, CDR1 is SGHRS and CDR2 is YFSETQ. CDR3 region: CASSLDRSSYEQYF. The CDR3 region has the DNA TGCGCCAGCAGCTTGGACAGGAGCTCCTACGAGCAGTACTTC. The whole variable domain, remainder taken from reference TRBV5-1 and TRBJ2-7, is KAGVTQTPRYLIKTRGQQVTLSCSPISGHRSVSWYQQTPGQGLQFLFEYFSETQRNKGNFPGRFSGRQFSNSRSEMNVSTLELGDSALYLCASSLDRSSYEQYFGPGTRLTVT.

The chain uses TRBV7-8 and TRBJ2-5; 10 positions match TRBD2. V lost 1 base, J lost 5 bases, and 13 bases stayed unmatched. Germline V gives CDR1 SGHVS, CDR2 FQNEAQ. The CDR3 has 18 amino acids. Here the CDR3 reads CASSLDWSSGRMGETQYF. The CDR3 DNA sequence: TGTGCCAGCAGCTTAGATTGGTCTAGCGGGAGAATGGGGGAGACCCAGTACTTC.

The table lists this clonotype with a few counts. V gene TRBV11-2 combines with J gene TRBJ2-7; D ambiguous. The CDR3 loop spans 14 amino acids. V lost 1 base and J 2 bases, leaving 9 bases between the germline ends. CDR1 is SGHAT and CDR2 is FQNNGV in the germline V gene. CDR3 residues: CASSLALTPYEQYF. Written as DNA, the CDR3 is TGTGCCAGCAGCTTAGCACTAACTCCCTACGAGCAGTACTTC.

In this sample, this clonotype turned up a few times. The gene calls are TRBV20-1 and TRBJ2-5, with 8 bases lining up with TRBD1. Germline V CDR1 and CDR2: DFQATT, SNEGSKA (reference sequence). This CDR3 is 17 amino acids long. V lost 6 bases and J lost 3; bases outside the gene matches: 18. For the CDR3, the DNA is TGCAGTGCCCGCGGACAGGGAATTTTGGGGCCGGAAGAGACCCAGTACTTC. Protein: CSARGQGILGPEETQYF.

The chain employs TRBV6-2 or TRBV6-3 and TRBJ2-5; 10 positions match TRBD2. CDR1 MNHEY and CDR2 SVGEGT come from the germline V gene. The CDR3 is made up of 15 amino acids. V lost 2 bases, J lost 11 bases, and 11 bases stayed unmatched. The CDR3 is CASSYLAGAGEEQYF. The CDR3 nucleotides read TGTGCCAGCAGTTACCTAGCGGGAGCGGGAGAGGAGCAGTACTTC.

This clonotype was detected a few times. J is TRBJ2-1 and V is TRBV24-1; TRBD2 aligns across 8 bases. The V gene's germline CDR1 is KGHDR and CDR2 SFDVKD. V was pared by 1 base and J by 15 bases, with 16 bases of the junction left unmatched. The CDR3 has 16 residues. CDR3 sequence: CATSDFPTLAVRQTFF. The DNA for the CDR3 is TGTGCCACCAGTGATTTCCCTACACTAGCGGTCCGACAGACGTTCTTC.

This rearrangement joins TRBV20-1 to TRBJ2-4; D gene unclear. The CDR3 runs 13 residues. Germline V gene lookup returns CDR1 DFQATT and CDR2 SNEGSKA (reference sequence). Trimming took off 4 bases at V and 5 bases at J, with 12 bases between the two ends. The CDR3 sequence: CSATQPIENIQYF. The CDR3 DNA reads TGCAGTGCTACCCAACCCATAGAAAACATTCAGTACTTC.

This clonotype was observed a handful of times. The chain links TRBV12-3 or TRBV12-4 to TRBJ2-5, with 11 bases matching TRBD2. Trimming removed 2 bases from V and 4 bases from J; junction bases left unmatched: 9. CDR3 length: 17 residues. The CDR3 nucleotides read TGTGCCAGCAGTTTACCCAGGCTAGCGGGAGGTAGAGAGACCCAGTACTTC. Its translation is CASSLPRLAGGRETQYF.

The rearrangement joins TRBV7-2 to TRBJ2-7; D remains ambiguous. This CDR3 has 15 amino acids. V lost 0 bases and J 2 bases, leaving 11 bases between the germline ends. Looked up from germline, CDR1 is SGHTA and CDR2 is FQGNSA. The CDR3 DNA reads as TGTGCCAGCAGCTTAGCGCTCTCTCAGACCTACGAGCAGTACTTC. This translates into CASSLALSQTYEQYF.

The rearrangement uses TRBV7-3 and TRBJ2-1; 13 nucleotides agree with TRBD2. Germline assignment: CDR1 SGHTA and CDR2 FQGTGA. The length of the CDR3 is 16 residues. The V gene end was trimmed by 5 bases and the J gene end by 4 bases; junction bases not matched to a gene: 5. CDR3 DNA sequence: TGTGCCAGCAGCGTTGGACTAGCGGGGGTTTACAATGAGCAGTTCTTC. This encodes CASSVGLAGVYNEQFF.

CDR3 DNA: TGTGCCAGCAGCTCCGGGACTAGCGGGAGTTGGGAGACCCAGTACTTC. Amino acid sequence: CASSSGTSGSWETQYF. The chain employs TRBV13 and TRBJ2-7; 14 bases fit TRBD2. The end of the DNA fits TRBJ2-5 better, so the J call may be wrong. The CDR3 consists of 16 residues. Looked up from germline, CDR1 is PRHDT and CDR2 is FYEKMQ (reference sequence).

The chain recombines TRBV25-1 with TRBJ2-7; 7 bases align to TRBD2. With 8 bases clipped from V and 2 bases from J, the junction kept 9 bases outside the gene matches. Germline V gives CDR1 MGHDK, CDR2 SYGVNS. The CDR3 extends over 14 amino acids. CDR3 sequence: CASGGERDPYEQYF. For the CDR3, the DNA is TGTGCCAGCGGGGGGGAAAGGGACCCCTACGAGCAGTACTTC.

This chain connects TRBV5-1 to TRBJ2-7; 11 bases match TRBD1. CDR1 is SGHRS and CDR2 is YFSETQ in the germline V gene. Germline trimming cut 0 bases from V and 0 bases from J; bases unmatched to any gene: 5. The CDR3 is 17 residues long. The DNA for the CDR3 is TGCGCCAGCAGCTTGGGGCCCGGGACAGGGGGCTCCTACGAGCAGTACTTC. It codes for CASSLGPGTGGSYEQYF.

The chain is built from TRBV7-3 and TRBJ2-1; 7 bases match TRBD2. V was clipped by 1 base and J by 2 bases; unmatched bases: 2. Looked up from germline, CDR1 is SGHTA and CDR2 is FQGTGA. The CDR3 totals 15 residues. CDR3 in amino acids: CASSLNGRTYNEQFF. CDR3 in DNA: TGTGCCAGCAGCTTAAACGGGAGGACCTACAATGAGCAGTTCTTC.